The source of this T cell receptor (beta chain) is a study of CD8 T cells in ankylosing spondylitis (dated by TCRdb to 2015 to 2018). Regarding the study in general: T cell receptor beta repertoires were profiled in healthy donors and ankylosing spondylitis patients so that disease-linked TCR variants could be found. Peripheral blood was sampled, and synovial fluid was additionally collected from ankylosing spondylitis patients. The whole study cohort included about a hundred healthy donors and about two dozen ankylosing spondylitis patients. Broad study findings and their caveats: A TCR beta motif made up of 7 to 9 highly homologous amino acid variants appeared to be characteristic of blood from ankylosing spondylitis patients. According to the report, matched synovial fluid samples from ankylosing spondylitis patients were significantly enriched for the disease-linked clones. A CD8+ phenotype was shown by the disease-linked clones, which were found at relatively low frequencies in peripheral blood. Some motif variants had previously been reported in the synovial fluid and blood of reactive arthritis patients, which suggests shared mechanisms of disease initiation.

V and J are truncated by 4 bases and 3 bases respectively, leaving an intervening sequence of 12 bases. CDR1 LGHDT and CDR2 YNNKEL were looked up in the germline V gene (reference sequence). The CDR3 measures 14 amino acids from cysteine to phenylalanine. Kept here is only the CDR3 DNA, which spans 42 bases and is read in frame from base 1. This clonotype showed up just a few times. Its antigen target is currently unknown. Per-base quality was not reported, and no clone a single base away is much larger than it. This sample was sequenced with an Illumina HiSeq 2500. Quantitative 5'-RACE with molecular barcodes was used to prepare TCR beta libraries. As for the authors' bioinformatics: To identify disease-linked TCR variants, a new computational method was used, one built on a probabilistic model of VDJ rearrangement. TCRdb reanalyzed the raw reads on its own, using fastp at Q25 for trimming and MiXCR for clone calling, and kept in-frame beta chains. Rows are combined by CDR3 protein, so each entry shows the most common genes and DNA. TCRdb, rather than the study authors, made the V and J calls. In this sample the table shows under 550,000 distinct CDR3 sequences, roughly a quarter of which occur a single time. Of the sample, 0.75% to 0.9% falls within the top ten clones.

The sequenced sample consisted of blood, either unsorted or a sorted T cell fraction (not recorded which). The sequence came from a male donor with ankylosing spondylitis. This chain joins TRBV3-1 to TRBJ1-2; the D region possibly corresponds to TRBD1 (5 bases align). This receptor carries the CDR3 CASSPPGGYYGYTF. The sequenced DNA: TGTGCCAGCAGCCCCCCCGGGGGGTACTATGGCTACACCTTC. With the portions outside the CDR3 filled from the reference TRBV3-1 and TRBJ1-2 genes, the complete variable region becomes DTAVSQTPKYLVTQMGNDKSIKCEQNLGHDTMYWYKQDSKKFLKIMFSYNNKELIINETVPNRFSPKSPDKAHLNLHINSLELGDSAVYFCASSPPGGYYGYTFGSGTRLTVV.